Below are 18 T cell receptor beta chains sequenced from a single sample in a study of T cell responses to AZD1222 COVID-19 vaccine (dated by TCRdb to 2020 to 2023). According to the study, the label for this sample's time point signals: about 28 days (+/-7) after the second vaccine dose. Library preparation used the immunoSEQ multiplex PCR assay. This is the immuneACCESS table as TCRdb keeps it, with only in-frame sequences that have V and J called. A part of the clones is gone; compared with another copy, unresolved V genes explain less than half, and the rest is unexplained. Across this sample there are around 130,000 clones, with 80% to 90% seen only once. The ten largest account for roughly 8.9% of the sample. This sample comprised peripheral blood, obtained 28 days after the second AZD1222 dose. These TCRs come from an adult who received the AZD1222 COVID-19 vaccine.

This CDR3 reads CASSQDWDSRNTIYF. The CDR3 DNA is TGCGCCAGCAGCCAAGATTGGGACAGTCGCAACACCATATATTTT. V gene TRBV4-3 combines with J gene TRBJ1-3; TRBD1 matches at 7 bases. Unmatched junction bases numbered 6, after V lost 0 bases and J lost 7 bases. Germline assignment: CDR1 LGHNA and CDR2 YSLEER. The CDR3 loop spans 15 amino acids.

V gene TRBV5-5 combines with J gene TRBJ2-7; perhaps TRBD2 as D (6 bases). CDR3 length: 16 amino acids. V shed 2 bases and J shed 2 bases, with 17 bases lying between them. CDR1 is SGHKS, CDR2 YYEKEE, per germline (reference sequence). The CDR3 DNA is TGTGCCAGCAGCTTCGGAGGGCTGTGGCAGACCTACGAGCAGTACTTC. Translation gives CASSFGGLWQTYEQYF.

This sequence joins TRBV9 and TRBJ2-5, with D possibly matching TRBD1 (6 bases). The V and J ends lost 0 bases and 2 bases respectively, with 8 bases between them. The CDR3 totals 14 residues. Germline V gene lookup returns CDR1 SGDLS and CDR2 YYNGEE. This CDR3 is CASSVGGQQETQYF. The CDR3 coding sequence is TGTGCCAGCAGCGTAGGTGGACAGCAAGAGACCCAGTACTTC.

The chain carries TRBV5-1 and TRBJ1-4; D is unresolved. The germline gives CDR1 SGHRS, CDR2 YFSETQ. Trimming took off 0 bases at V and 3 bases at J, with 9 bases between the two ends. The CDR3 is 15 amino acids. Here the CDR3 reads CASSLAGSPNEKLFF. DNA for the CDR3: TGCGCCAGCAGCTTGGCTGGGTCCCCTAATGAAAAACTGTTTTTT. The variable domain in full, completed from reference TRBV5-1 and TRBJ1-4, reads KAGVTQTPRYLIKTRGQQVTLSCSPISGHRSVSWYQQTPGQGLQFLFEYFSETQRNKGNFPGRFSGRQFSNSRSEMNVSTLELGDSALYLCASSLAGSPNEKLFFGSGTQLSVL.

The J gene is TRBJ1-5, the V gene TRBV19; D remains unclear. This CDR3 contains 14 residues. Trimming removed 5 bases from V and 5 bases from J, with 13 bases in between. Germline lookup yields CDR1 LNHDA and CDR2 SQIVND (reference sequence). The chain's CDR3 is CASSRRGLDQPQHF. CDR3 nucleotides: TGTGCCAGTAGTCGGCGAGGGTTGGATCAGCCCCAGCATTTT.

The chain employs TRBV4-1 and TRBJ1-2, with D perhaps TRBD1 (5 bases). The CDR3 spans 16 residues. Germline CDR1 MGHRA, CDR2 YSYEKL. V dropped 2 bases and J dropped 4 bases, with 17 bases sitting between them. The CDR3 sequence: CASSQIPAGQGYGYTF. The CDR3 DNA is TGCGCCAGCAGCCAAATCCCCGCAGGGCAGGGCTATGGCTACACCTTC.

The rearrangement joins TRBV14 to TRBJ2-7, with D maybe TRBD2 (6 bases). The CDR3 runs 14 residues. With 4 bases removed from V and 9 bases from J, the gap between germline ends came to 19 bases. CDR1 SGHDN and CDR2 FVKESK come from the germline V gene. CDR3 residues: CASSPGTARLRQYF. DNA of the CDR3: TGTGCCAGCAGCCCGGGGACTGCTCGCCTCCGGCAGTACTTC.

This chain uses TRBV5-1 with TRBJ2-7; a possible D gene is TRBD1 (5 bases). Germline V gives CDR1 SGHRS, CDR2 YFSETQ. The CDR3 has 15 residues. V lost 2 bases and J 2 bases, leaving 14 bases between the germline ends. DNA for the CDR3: TGCGCCAGCAGCTTTGGAAGGGGCAGCACCTACGAGCAGTACTTC. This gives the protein CASSFGRGSTYEQYF.

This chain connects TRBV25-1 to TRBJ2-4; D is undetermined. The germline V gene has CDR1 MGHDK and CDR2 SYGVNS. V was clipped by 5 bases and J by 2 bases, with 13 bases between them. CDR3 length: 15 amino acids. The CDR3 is CASSTRAYSKNIQYF. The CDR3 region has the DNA TGTGCCAGCAGTACTCGGGCCTACTCCAAAAACATTCAGTACTTC.

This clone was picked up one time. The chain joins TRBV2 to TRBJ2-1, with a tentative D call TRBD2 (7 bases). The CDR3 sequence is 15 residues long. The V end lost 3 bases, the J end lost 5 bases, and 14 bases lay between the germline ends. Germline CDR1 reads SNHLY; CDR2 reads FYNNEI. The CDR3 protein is CASSDRRGPHNEQFF. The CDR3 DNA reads TGTGCCAGCAGTGACCGGCGGGGGCCCCACAATGAGCAGTTCTTC.

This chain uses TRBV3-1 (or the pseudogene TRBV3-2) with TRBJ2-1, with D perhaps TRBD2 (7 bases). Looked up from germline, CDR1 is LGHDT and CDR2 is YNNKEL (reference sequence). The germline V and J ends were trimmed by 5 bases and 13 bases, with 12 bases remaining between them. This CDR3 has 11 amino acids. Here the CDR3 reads CASSSAGHQFF. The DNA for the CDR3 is TGTGCCAGCAGCTCAGCGGGACACCAGTTCTTC.

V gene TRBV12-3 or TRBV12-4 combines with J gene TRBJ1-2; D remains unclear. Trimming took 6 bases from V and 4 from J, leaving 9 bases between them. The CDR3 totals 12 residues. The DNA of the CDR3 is TGTGCCAGCAGCCCCTACAGCTATGGCTACACCTTC. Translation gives CASSPYSYGYTF.

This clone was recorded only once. The CDR3 region has the DNA TGCGCCAGCAGCCTGGCTCCGCGGGTAGCTAGCGGATTATACGAGCAGTACTTC. This encodes CASSLAPRVASGLYEQYF. The chain carries TRBV5-1 and TRBJ2-7; 7 bases line up with TRBD2. CDR1 SGHRS and CDR2 YFSETQ come from the germline V gene. The CDR3 has 18 residues. Trimming took 4 bases from V and 4 from J; bases not matched to a gene: 20. The variable domain in full, with the rest retrieved from reference TRBV5-1 and TRBJ2-7, is KAGVTQTPRYLIKTRGQQVTLSCSPISGHRSVSWYQQTPGQGLQFLFEYFSETQRNKGNFPGRFSGRQFSNSRSEMNVSTLELGDSALYLCASSLAPRVASGLYEQYFGPGTRLTVT.

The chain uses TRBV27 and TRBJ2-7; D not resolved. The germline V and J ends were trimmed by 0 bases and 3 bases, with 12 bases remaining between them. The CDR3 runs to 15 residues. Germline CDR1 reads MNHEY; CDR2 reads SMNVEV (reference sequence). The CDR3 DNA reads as TGTGCCAGCAGTTTATCACACCTTGTGGGCTACGAGCAGTACTTC. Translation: CASSLSHLVGYEQYF.

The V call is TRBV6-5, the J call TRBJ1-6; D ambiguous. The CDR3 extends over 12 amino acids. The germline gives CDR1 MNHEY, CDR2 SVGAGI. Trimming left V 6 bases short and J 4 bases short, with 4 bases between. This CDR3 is CASRQYNSPLHF. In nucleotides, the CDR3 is TGTGCCAGCAGACAGTATAATTCACCCCTCCACTTT.

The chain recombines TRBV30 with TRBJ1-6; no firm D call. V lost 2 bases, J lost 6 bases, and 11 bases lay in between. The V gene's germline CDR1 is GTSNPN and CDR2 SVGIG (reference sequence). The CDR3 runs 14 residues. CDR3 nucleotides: TGTGCCTGGAGTAGGTGGCAGACTAATTCACCCCTCCACTTT. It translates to CAWSRWQTNSPLHF.

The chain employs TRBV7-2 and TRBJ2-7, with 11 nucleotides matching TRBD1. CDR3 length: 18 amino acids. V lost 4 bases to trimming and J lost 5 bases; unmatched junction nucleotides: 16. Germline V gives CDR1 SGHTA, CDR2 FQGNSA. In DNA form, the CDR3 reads TGTGCCAGCAGCTCCACAGAACCAAGGACAGGGGGCAAGGACGAGCAGTACTTC. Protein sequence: CASSSTEPRTGGKDEQYF.

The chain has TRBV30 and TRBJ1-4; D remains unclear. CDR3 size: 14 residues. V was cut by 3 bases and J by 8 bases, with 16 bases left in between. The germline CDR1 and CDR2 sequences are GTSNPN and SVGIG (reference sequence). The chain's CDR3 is CAWSASNGWEKLFF. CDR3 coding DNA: TGTGCCTGGAGCGCCTCCAACGGGTGGGAAAAACTGTTTTTT.